This TCR beta chain appears in the sequencing data of a study of cytomegalovirus exposure and HLA in healthy donors. This CDR3 is built from 15 residues. Germline-derived CDR1 and CDR2 are LNHDA and SQIVND (reference sequence). The V segment lost 5 bases and the J segment 9 bases; nucleotides outside the gene matches: 7. It was with 60 Vbeta and 13 Jbeta primers that the PCR ran. Using immunoSEQ multiplex PCR, the repertoire was profiled, and TCRdb retains in-frame clones only, with some absent. Its table records about 160,000 clones. V usage is TRBV19 and J usage is TRBJ2-1, with 13 bases identical to TRBD2. The source material was PBMCs. This clonotype originated in a woman aged 55-69 years in good health and CMV-seronegative. The CDR3 is CASSQRTSGGGEQFF. The CDR3 region has the DNA TGTGCCAGTAGTCAAAGGACTAGCGGGGGAGGTGAGCAGTTCTTC.